Below are 26 T cell receptor beta chains sequenced from a single sample in a study of blood T cell repertoires in COVID-19. Profiling relied on immunoSEQ multiplex PCR, and the TCRdb table lists in-frame clones only, not all of them. The repertoire holds 59,000 or so clones, around 80% seen once, with 6.5% to 7.5% in the top ten. The sample consisted of peripheral blood. All receptors derive from a man aged 60 to 69 with acute or convalescent COVID-19.

The CDR3 here is CASSSRKELLHF. Written as DNA, the CDR3 is TGTGCCAGCAGCTCGAGGAAAGAGCTCCTCCACTTT. The rearrangement links TRBV3-1 (or the pseudogene TRBV3-2) to TRBJ1-6; D not resolved. The CDR3 runs 12 residues. The V and J ends lost 5 bases and 15 bases respectively, with 14 bases between them. The germline CDR1 and CDR2 sequences are LGHDT and YNNKEL (reference sequence).

This sequence joins TRBV7-3 and TRBJ2-1, with D possibly being TRBD2 (6 bases). The germline V gene has CDR1 SGHTA and CDR2 FQGTGA. This CDR3 spans 15 amino acids. V lost 5 bases to trimming and J lost 1 base, with 12 bases between them. Here the CDR3 DNA reads TGTGCCAGCAGCCCCTATGGGGGGTCCTACAATGAGCAGTTCTTC. The encoded protein is CASSPYGGSYNEQFF.

The V call is TRBV6-5, the J call TRBJ2-3; D is perhaps TRBD2 (6 bases). There are 14 residues in the CDR3. The V end lost 6 bases, the J end lost 2 bases, and 12 bases lay between the germline ends. Germline loops: CDR1 MNHEY, CDR2 SVGAGI. The CDR3 region has the DNA TGTGCCAGCAGGACGGGACTGATCACAGATACGCAGTATTTT. This sequence encodes CASRTGLITDTQYF.

This chain connects TRBV4-2 to TRBJ1-2, with TRBD1 identical over 9 bases. The germline CDR1 and CDR2 sequences are LGHNA and YNFKEQ. Trimming at V came to 1 base and at J to 4 bases, leaving 13 bases not matched to a gene. The CDR3 runs to 18 residues. Here the CDR3 reads CASSQVLGTGTLTYGYTF. Here the CDR3 DNA reads TGTGCCAGCAGCCAAGTTCTGGGGACAGGGACCTTAACCTATGGCTACACCTTC.

This chain links TRBV9 with TRBJ1-1; 8 nucleotides agree with TRBD1. V trimming: 3 bases; J trimming: 1 base; junction bases outside the gene matches: 5. CDR3 length: 15 residues. Germline CDR1 reads SGDLS; CDR2 reads YYNGEE. In nucleotides, the CDR3 is TGTGCCAGCAGCGATGACAGGGGAAAGAACACTGAAGCTTTCTTT. It codes for CASSDDRGKNTEAFF.

This clone was observed a handful of times. At the DNA level, this CDR3 is encoded by other sequences in the same sample as well. The chain carries TRBV24-1 and TRBJ2-5; perhaps TRBD1 as D (5 bases). V was cut by 3 bases and J by 5 bases, with 9 bases left in between. CDR1 and CDR2 from the germline V gene are KGHDR and SFDVKD. This CDR3 contains 13 residues. The CDR3 is CATSDGADETQYF. The CDR3, as DNA: TGTGCCACCAGTGATGGGGCCGACGAGACCCAGTACTTC.

The chain recombines TRBV7-9 with TRBJ1-1; 9 bases align to TRBD1. V lost 5 bases and J lost 0; bases outside the gene matches: 7. CDR1 and CDR2 from the germline V gene are SEHNR and FQNEAQ (reference sequence). The CDR3 extends over 16 amino acids. In DNA form, the CDR3 reads TGTGCCAGCAGCGCCATAAACAGGGGGCTGAACACTGAAGCTTTCTTT. Amino acids: CASSAINRGLNTEAFF.

The genes are TRBV5-1 and TRBJ2-7, with D maybe TRBD1 (5 bases). The CDR3 has 15 amino acids. Germline V gene data show CDR1 as SGHRS and CDR2 as YFSETQ. Trimming cost V 4 bases and J 0 bases, with 14 bases left between them. CDR3 in amino acids: CASSRNRIGSYEQYF. The CDR3 DNA reads as TGCGCCAGCAGCCGAAACAGGATCGGCTCCTACGAGCAGTACTTC.

The rearrangement joins TRBV2 to TRBJ2-1, with 8 bases fitting TRBD2. Germline CDR1 SNHLY, CDR2 FYNNEI. The V and J ends lost 0 bases and 5 bases, in that order; junction bases with no gene match: 12. The length of the CDR3 is 18 residues. The CDR3 region has the DNA TGTGCCAGCAGTGAAGCGCTTCGAGGAGCGGGGGCCCACAATGAGCAGTTCTTC. Translation: CASSEALRGAGAHNEQFF.

The chain is built from TRBV5-8 and TRBJ2-1; no reliable D call. The CDR3 is made up of 11 amino acids. Trimming took 5 bases from V and 4 from J, leaving 4 bases between them. Germline V gene data show CDR1 as SGHTS and CDR2 as YDEGEE. The CDR3 DNA is TGTGCCAGCAGTAAATACAATGAGCAGTTCTTC. Protein product: CASSKYNEQFF.

The chain combines TRBV6-5 with TRBJ2-1; D is undetermined. The V end lost 2 bases, the J end lost 5 bases, and 4 bases lay between the germline ends. Germline values: CDR1 MNHEY, CDR2 SVGAGI. The CDR3 spans 12 residues. DNA of the CDR3: TGTGCCAGCAGTTACGAGAACAATGAGCAGTTCTTC. It translates to CASSYENNEQFF.

V gene TRBV7-8 combines with J gene TRBJ1-2; TRBD1 matches at 8 bases. In germline, CDR1 is SGHVS, CDR2 FQNEAQ. V lost 5 bases and J lost 7; bases outside the gene matches: 6. The length of the CDR3 is 13 residues. Here the CDR3 DNA reads TGTGCCAGCAGCGCCCGACAGGGGCTTGGCTACACCTTC. Protein product: CASSARQGLGYTF.

The chain links TRBV19 to TRBJ2-5; a possible D gene is TRBD2 (6 bases). This CDR3 is 14 amino acids long. The germline V gene has CDR1 LNHDA and CDR2 SQIVND (reference sequence). V lost 9 bases, J lost 2 bases, and 16 bases lay in between. DNA of the CDR3: TGTGCCAGCCTTTCGATAGCGGATCAAGAGACCCAGTACTTC. Translation: CASLSIADQETQYF. Full variable domain (rest looked up from reference TRBV19 and TRBJ2-5): DGGITQSPKYLFRKEGQNVTLSCEQNLNHDAMYWYRQDPGQGLRLIYYSQIVNDFQKGDIAEGYSVSREKKESFPLTVTSAQKNPTAFYLCASLSIADQETQYFGPGTRLLVL.

V usage is TRBV19 and J usage is TRBJ2-5, with 14 bases fitting TRBD2. V lost 6 bases to trimming and J lost 5 bases; unmatched junction nucleotides: 5. Germline CDR1 is LNHDA and CDR2 is SQIVND (reference sequence). CDR3 size: 15 residues. Here the CDR3 reads CASRRLAGGPETQYF. The CDR3 DNA sequence: TGTGCCAGTAGAAGACTAGCGGGGGGGCCTGAGACCCAGTACTTC.

The V call is TRBV7-2, the J call TRBJ2-1, with D maybe TRBD2 (7 bases). With 5 bases removed from V and 6 bases from J, the gap between germline ends came to 20 bases. The CDR3 spans 16 residues. CDR1 and CDR2 (germline): SGHTA, FQGNSA. In nucleotides, the CDR3 is TGTGCCAGCAGCCGCCAGGGGCGGGGGAACCCCAATGAGCAGTTCTTC. Residues: CASSRQGRGNPNEQFF.

This chain uses TRBV6-1 with TRBJ2-3; 9 nucleotides agree with TRBD2. The ends lost 3 bases at V and 6 bases at J; junction bases unmatched: 10. Germline lookup yields CDR1 MNHNS and CDR2 SASEGT. The length of the CDR3 is 16 residues. CDR3 nucleotide sequence: TGTGCCAGCAGTGAGACTAGCGGCATGGGCTCGGATACGCAGTATTTT. This encodes CASSETSGMGSDTQYF.

The CDR3 bases are TGTGCCAGCAGCCATCCGGACTCTGGAGAGACCCAGTACTTC. Its protein product is CASSHPDSGETQYF. The V gene is TRBV11-2, the J gene TRBJ2-5; possibly TRBD2 for D (5 bases). V lost 5 bases and J lost 4, with 14 bases in between. The CDR3 has 14 residues. The germline V gene encodes CDR1 SGHAT and CDR2 FQNNGV.

This clone ranks as medium-sized (0.01 to 0.1%). The CDR3 sequence: CASMSGGDTGELFF. The CDR3 DNA reads TGTGCCAGCATGAGCGGGGGCGACACCGGGGAGCTGTTTTTT. The gene calls are TRBV6-4 and TRBJ2-2; TRBD2 matches 8 bases. The V gene end was trimmed by 7 bases and the J gene end by 3 bases; junction bases not matched to a gene: 4. CDR1 and CDR2 (germline): MRHNA, SNTAGT. The CDR3 is made up of 14 amino acids.

This clone was recorded once. This chain joins TRBV19 and TRBJ1-5; 7 nucleotides match TRBD1. V was pared by 10 bases and J by 7 bases, with 10 bases of the junction left unmatched. This CDR3 has 13 residues. CDR1 is LNHDA and CDR2 is SQIVND in the germline V gene (reference sequence). The CDR3 bases are TGTGCCATCGCACCTCAGGGGGAACAGCCCCAGCATTTT. Residues: CAIAPQGEQPQHF.

The table lists this clone with a few counts. The chain recombines TRBV9 with TRBJ2-2, with 11 positions matching TRBD2. There are 15 residues in the CDR3. Germline trimming cut 7 bases from V and 1 base from J; bases unmatched to any gene: 3. Germline V gene lookup returns CDR1 SGDLS and CDR2 YYNGEE. CDR3 sequence: CASRGTSGNTGELFF. The CDR3 bases are TGTGCCAGCCGAGGGACTAGCGGGAACACCGGGGAGCTGTTTTTT.

This clone was picked up a small number of times. The genes are TRBV11-2 and TRBJ1-6, with no clear D. Trimming cost V 5 bases and J 7 bases, with 18 bases left between them. CDR1 and CDR2 from the germline V gene are SGHAT and FQNNGV. The CDR3 runs to 16 residues. Here the CDR3 DNA reads TGTGCCAGCAGCCCCACGGGGAGGCAGGCGAATTCACCCCTCCACTTT. It is translated as CASSPTGRQANSPLHF.

V gene TRBV9 combines with J gene TRBJ1-2; 7 bases fit TRBD1. The V gene end was trimmed by 0 bases and the J gene end by 5 bases; junction bases not matched to a gene: 7. Looked up from germline, CDR1 is SGDLS and CDR2 is YYNGEE. The CDR3 loop spans 15 amino acids. The CDR3 DNA reads as TGTGCCAGCAGCGTAGCGCACGGACAGGATTATGGCTACACCTTC. Protein product: CASSVAHGQDYGYTF.

This sequence joins TRBV9 and TRBJ1-3; D perhaps matches TRBD1 (5 bases). In germline, CDR1 is SGDLS, CDR2 YYNGEE. The CDR3 has 14 residues. V was trimmed by 2 bases and J by 3 bases, leaving 9 bases between them. CDR3: CASSVPGNGNTIYF. The CDR3 DNA reads as TGTGCCAGCAGCGTCCCAGGGAATGGAAACACCATATATTTT.

The sample holds one count of this clone. The CDR3 sequence: CASSLMGQGVAFF. The DNA of the CDR3 is TGTGCCAGCAGTTTGATGGGACAGGGTGTAGCTTTCTTT. This chain uses TRBV12-3 or TRBV12-4 with TRBJ1-1; 9 bases map to TRBD1. The CDR3 is made up of 13 amino acids. The V segment lost 3 bases and the J segment 10 bases; nucleotides outside the gene matches: 6.

The CDR3 DNA sequence: TGTGCCAGCAGCCGGGCCCCTGGCCTCGGGCAGTACTTC. It codes for CASSRAPGLGQYF. This rearrangement joins TRBV14 to TRBJ2-7, with D uncertain. The germline V gene has CDR1 SGHDN and CDR2 FVKESK. The CDR3 extends over 13 amino acids. Trimming pared 4 bases from V and 9 bases from J, leaving 16 bases between.

The V call is TRBV15, the J call TRBJ2-5; 8 bases line up with TRBD2. Unmatched junction bases numbered 7, after V lost 4 bases and J lost 6 bases. Germline loops: CDR1 LNHNV, CDR2 YYDKDF (reference sequence). The CDR3 totals 14 residues. The CDR3 nucleotides read TGTGCCACCAGCACTTACGGGGGGGTGAAGACCCAGTACTTC. Amino acids: CATSTYGGVKTQYF. The full variable domain, rest sourced from reference TRBV15 and TRBJ2-5, is DAMVIQNPRYQVTQFGKPVTLSCSQTLNHNVMYWYQQKSSQAPKLLFHYYDKDFNNEADTPDNFQSRRPNTSFCFLDIRSPGLGDTAMYLCATSTYGGVKTQYFGPGTRLLVL.